This TCR beta chain was identified during a study of cytomegalovirus exposure and HLA in healthy donors. Per the germline V gene, CDR1 is SGHDT and CDR2 is YYEEEE. V was pared by 3 bases and J by 1 base, with 11 bases of the junction left unmatched. The CDR3 contains 18 residues. 60 Vbeta and 13 Jbeta primers were used in PCR. The protocol was immunoSEQ multiplex PCR, while the TCRdb copy is restricted to in-frame clones and leaves out a portion. This table lists roughly 39,000 clones. The chain links TRBV5-6 to TRBJ1-2, with 11 bases identical to TRBD1. This TCR came from a man under 40 in good health and CMV-seronegative. Sequencing used PBMCs. CDR3 region: CASSSSRTGGNVNYGYTF. The CDR3 coding sequence is TGTGCCAGCAGCTCATCTCGGACAGGGGGCAACGTTAACTATGGCTACACCTTC.